These 8 T cell receptor beta chains came from one sample sequenced in a study of vaccination effects on CD4 cells after COVID-19. Sequenced by immunoSEQ multiplex PCR; TCRdb stores in-frame clones only, minus some. The sample holds over 35,000 clones, around 76% seen once. Culturing for 10 to 11 days preceded CD4+ T cell isolation. PCR showed that the person got SARS-CoV-2 infection at some point between March and December 2020. The cohort was immunized with two doses of either the BNT162b2 or mRNA-1273 vaccine. What these receptors recognize is not known. The sample consisted of CD4+ T cells from PBMCs cultured without peptide, taken after COVID-19 vaccination. These receptor sequences come from a human donor who had a prior SARS-CoV-2 infection.

The CDR3 is CASSILRGAGNTIYF. The CDR3 DNA sequence: TGTGCCAGTAGTATCCTAAGGGGGGCTGGAAACACCATATATTTT. The chain couples TRBV19 to TRBJ1-3; a weak D match, TRBD1 (6 bases). The germline V gene has CDR1 LNHDA and CDR2 SQIVND (reference sequence). The CDR3 length is 15 residues. Trimming left V 3 bases short and J 2 bases short, with 11 bases between.

This clone was seen only a few times. The chain joins TRBV30 to TRBJ1-1, with unresolved D. V shed 1 base and J shed 7 bases, with 13 bases lying between them. The CDR3 sequence is 13 residues long. CDR1 and CDR2 (germline): GTSNPN, SVGIG (reference sequence). The CDR3 here is CAWSEGLEGEAFF. The CDR3 nucleotides read TGTGCCTGGAGTGAGGGCCTCGAGGGTGAAGCTTTCTTT. The whole variable domain, remainder taken from reference TRBV30 and TRBJ1-1, is SQTIHQWPATLVQPVGSPLSLECTVEGTSNPNLYWYRQAAGRGLQLLFYSVGIGQISSEVPQNLSASRPQDRQFILSSKKLLLSDSGFYLCAWSEGLEGEAFFGQGTRLTVV.

The genes are TRBV4-2 and TRBJ2-3; D is undetermined. Trimming took 1 base from V and 3 from J, leaving 5 bases between them. The CDR3 runs to 13 residues. Germline V CDR1 and CDR2: LGHNA, YNFKEQ. The CDR3 sequence: CASSQAWTDTQYF. CDR3 sequence (DNA): TGTGCCAGCAGCCAAGCGTGGACAGATACGCAGTATTTT.

This chain connects TRBV25-1 to TRBJ2-5; 9 positions match TRBD1. V was clipped by 2 bases and J by 4 bases; unmatched bases: 8. The CDR3 loop spans 16 amino acids. Germline CDR1 and CDR2: MGHDK and SYGVNS. As DNA, the CDR3 is TGTGCCAGCAGTGAAGGAGGACAGGGGATGTCAGAGACCCAGTACTTC. Translated, it gives CASSEGGQGMSETQYF. The complete variable domain, with remaining parts taken from reference TRBV25-1 and TRBJ2-5, reads EADIYQTPRYLVIGTGKKITLECSQTMGHDKMYWYQQDPGMELHLIHYSYGVNSTEKGDLSSESTVSRIRTEHFPLTLESARPSHTSQYLCASSEGGQGMSETQYFGPGTRLLVL.

The CDR3 nucleotides read TGTGCCAGCAGTGACAGGGGTTATGGAAACACCATATATTTT. This gives the protein CASSDRGYGNTIYF. This rearrangement joins TRBV6-1 to TRBJ1-3; tentatively, D is TRBD1 (6 bases). CDR1 is MNHNS, CDR2 SASEGT, per germline. CDR3 length equals 14 residues. Trimming removed 3 bases from V and 3 bases from J, with 9 bases in between.

This clone was found a few times. The chain is built from TRBV2 and TRBJ2-7, with D perhaps being TRBD1 or TRBD2 (6 bases each). Deletions cut 6 bases from V and 3 bases from J, with 15 bases between. Looked up from germline, CDR1 is SNHLY and CDR2 is FYNNEI. The CDR3 covers 14 residues. The chain's CDR3 is CASRRQEGFYEQYF. The CDR3 DNA reads as TGTGCCAGCAGAAGACAGGAGGGGTTCTACGAGCAGTACTTC.

The genes are TRBV27 and TRBJ2-1, with a possible D match to TRBD1 (6 bases). This CDR3 is built from 15 residues. The germline V gene encodes CDR1 MNHEY and CDR2 SMNVEV (reference sequence). Trimming stripped 8 bases from V and 1 base from J, with 15 bases between. The CDR3 sequence: CASGLTGSSYNEQFF. The CDR3 coding sequence is TGTGCCAGCGGGCTCACAGGGTCATCCTACAATGAGCAGTTCTTC.

The chain recombines TRBV4-1 with TRBJ2-5; tentatively, D is TRBD2 (6 bases). The germline V gene has CDR1 MGHRA and CDR2 YSYEKL. This CDR3 has 14 residues. The V gene lost 4 bases and the J gene lost 0 bases, with 9 bases spanning the gap. This chain's CDR3 is CASSPRDYQETQYF. DNA of the CDR3: TGCGCCAGCAGCCCAAGGGACTACCAAGAGACCCAGTACTTC.